In this sample, the clone carrying this T cell receptor (beta chain) turned up a few times. A J-beta primer mix and a sample-barcoded 5' primer were used in a second PCR of roughly 7 to 12 cycles. MiXCR, applied by TCRdb to the 5' RACE reads, yields one record per CDR3 protein. This sample has about 290,000 distinct CDR3 sequences; roughly 26% occur once, and the top ten carry 29%. V lost 0 bases to trimming and J lost 1 base, with 4 bases between them. The CDR3 loop spans 14 amino acids. Germline V lookup: CDR1 LGHDT, CDR2 YNNKEL (reference sequence). The data were taken from a study of blood T cells in healthy people across ages.

The receptor comes from a woman aged 70-85 years in good health. The J gene is TRBJ2-4, the V gene TRBV3-1, with D uncertain. Material for sequencing was blood. This chain's CDR3 is CASSQDTAKNIQYF. The DNA of the CDR3 is TGTGCCAGCAGCCAAGATACGGCCAAAAACATTCAGTACTTC.